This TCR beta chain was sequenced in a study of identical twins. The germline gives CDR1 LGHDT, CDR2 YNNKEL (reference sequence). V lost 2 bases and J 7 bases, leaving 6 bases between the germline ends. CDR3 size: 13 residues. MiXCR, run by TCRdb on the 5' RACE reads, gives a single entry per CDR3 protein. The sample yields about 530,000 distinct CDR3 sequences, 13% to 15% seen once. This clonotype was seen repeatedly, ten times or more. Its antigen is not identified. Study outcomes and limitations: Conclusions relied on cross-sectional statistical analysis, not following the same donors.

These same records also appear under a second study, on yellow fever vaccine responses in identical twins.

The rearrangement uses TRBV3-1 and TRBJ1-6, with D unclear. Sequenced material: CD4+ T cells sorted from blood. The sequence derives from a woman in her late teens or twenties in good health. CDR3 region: CASSQQQNSPLHF. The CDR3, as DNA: TGTGCCAGCAGCCAACAACAGAATTCACCCCTCCACTTT. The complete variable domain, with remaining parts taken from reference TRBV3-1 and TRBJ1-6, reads DTAVSQTPKYLVTQMGNDKSIKCEQNLGHDTMYWYKQDSKKFLKIMFSYNNKELIINETVPNRFSPKSPDKAHLNLHINSLELGDSAVYFCASSQQQNSPLHFGNGTRLTVT.